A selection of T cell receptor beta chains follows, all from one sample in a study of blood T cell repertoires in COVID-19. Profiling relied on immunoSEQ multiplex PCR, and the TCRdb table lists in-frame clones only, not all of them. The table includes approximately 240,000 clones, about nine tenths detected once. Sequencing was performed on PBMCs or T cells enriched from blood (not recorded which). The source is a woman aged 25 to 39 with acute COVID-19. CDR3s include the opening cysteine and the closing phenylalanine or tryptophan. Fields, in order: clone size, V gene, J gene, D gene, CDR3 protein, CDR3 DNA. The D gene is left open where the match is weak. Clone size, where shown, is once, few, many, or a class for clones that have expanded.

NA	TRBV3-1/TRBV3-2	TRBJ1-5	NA	CASSHTGNQPQHF	TGTGCCAGCAGCCATACGGGGAACCAGCCCCAGCATTTT
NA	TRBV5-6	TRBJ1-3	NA	CASSSGQPGNTIYF	TGTGCCAGCAGCTCAGGACAACCTGGAAACACCATATATTTT
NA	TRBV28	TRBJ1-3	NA	CASSTHPGARSGNTIYF	TGTGCCAGCAGTACTCACCCAGGGGCTAGGTCTGGAAACACCATATATTTT
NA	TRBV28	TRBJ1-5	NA	CASRRSGAEQPQHF	TGTGCCAGCAGACGTTCAGGGGCAGAGCAGCCCCAGCATTTT
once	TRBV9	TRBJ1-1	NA	CASSVGGGGASNTEAFF	TGTGCCAGCAGCGTAGGAGGAGGAGGGGCGTCGAACACTGAAGCTTTCTTT
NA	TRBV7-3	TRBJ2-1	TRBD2	CASSLTRTSGSLSEQFF	TGTGCCAGCAGCTTAACTCGGACTAGCGGGAGCCTGAGTGAGCAGTTCTTC
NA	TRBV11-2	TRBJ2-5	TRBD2	CASSLGPRRTSEKETQYF	TGTGCCAGCAGCTTAGGCCCTAGGAGGACTAGCGAGAAAGAGACCCAGTACTTC
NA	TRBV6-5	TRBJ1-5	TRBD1	CASSLRQGNQPQHF	TGTGCCAGCAGTCTACGACAGGGGAATCAGCCCCAGCATTTT
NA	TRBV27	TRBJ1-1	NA	CASTPLAGARGNTEAFF	TGTGCCAGCACTCCCCTCGCCGGGGCGCGGGGGAACACTGAAGCTTTCTTT
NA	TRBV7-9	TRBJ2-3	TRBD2	CASSSAVGLAGTDTQYF	TGTGCCAGCAGCTCAGCAGTGGGGTTAGCGGGGACAGATACGCAGTATTTT
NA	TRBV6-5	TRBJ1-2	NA	CASSYGRNYGYTF	TGTGCCAGCAGTTACGGCCGCAACTATGGCTACACCTTC
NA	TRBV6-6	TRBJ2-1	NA	CASSYTQQTNNEQFF	TGTGCCAGCAGTTACACCCAACAGACTAACAATGAGCAGTTCTTC
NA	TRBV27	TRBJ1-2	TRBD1	CASRRTGVPGYTF	TGTGCCAGCAGACGGACAGGGGTTCCTGGCTACACCTTC
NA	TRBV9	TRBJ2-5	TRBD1	CASSVAGWDRGEGTQYF	TGTGCCAGCAGCGTAGCGGGGTGGGACAGGGGGGAAGGGACCCAGTACTTC
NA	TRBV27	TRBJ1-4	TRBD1	CASSPTGQGLSRNEKLFF	TGTGCCAGCAGTCCGACCGGACAGGGACTTTCGCGAAACGAAAAACTGTTTTTT
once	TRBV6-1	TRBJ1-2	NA	CASSETALPSGYTF	TGTGCCAGCAGTGAAACCGCCCTCCCGAGTGGCTACACCTTC
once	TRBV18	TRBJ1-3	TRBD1	CASSPNSSGQGSGNTIYF	TGTGCCAGCTCACCAAATAGTTCGGGACAGGGCTCGGGAAACACCATATATTTT
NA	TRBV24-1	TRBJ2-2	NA	CATSDPGDYTGELFF	TGTGCCACCAGTGACCCGGGGGACTACACCGGGGAGCTGTTTTTT
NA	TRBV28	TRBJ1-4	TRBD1	CASSSAGGVPNEKLFF	TGTGCCAGCAGTTCAGCAGGGGGCGTCCCCAATGAAAAACTGTTTTTT
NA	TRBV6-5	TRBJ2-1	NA	CASSYSRTYDEQFF	TGTGCCAGCAGTTACTCGAGAACCTACGATGAGCAGTTCTTC
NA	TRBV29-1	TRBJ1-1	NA	CSVERDALLQMNTEAFF	TGCAGCGTTGAGCGGGACGCGCTCCTACAGATGAACACTGAAGCTTTCTTT
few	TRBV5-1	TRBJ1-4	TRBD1	CASSPGQGNEKLFF	TGCGCCAGCAGCCCGGGACAGGGAAATGAAAAACTGTTTTTT
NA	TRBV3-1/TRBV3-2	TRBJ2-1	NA	CASSQDTGQYNEQFF	TGTGCCAGCAGCCAAGATACCGGACAGTACAATGAGCAGTTCTTC